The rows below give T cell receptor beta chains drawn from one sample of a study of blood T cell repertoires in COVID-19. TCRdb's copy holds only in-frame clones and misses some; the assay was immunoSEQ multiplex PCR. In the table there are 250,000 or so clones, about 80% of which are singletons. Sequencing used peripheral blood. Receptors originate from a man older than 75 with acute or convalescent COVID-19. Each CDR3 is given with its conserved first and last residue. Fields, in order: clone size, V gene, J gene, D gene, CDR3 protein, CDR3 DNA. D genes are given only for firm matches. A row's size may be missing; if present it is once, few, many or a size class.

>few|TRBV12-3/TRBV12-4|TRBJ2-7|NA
CASSFSNLYEQYF
TGTGCCAGCAGTTTCAGTAATCTCTACGAGCAGTACTTC
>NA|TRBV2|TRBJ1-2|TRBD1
CASSAGGYGYTF
TGTGCCAGCAGTGCAGGGGGCTATGGCTACACCTTC
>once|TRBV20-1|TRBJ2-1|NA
CSAPDGNEQFF
TGCAGTGCCCCAGACGGGAATGAGCAGTTCTTC
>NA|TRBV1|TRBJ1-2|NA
CTSSQDRRTPRGYTF
TGCACCAGCAGCCAAGATCGACGGACTCCTCGTGGCTACACCTTC
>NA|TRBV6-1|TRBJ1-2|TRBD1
CASSEQTGGRNYGYTF
TGTGCCAGCAGTGAACAAACAGGGGGAAGGAACTATGGCTACACCTTC
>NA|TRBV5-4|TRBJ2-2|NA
CASSPRGGTGELFF
TGTGCCAGCAGCCCAAGGGGGGGCACCGGGGAGCTGTTTTTT
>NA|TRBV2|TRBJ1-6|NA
CATRLSSYNSPLHF
TGTGCCACCCGGTTGAGCTCCTATAATTCACCCCTCCACTTT
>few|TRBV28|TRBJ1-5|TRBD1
CASSPGTGGFQPQHF
TGTGCCAGCAGTCCCGGGACAGGGGGATTTCAGCCCCAGCATTTT
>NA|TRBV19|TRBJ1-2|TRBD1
CASSIGQGRGYGYTF
TGTGCCAGTAGTATCGGACAGGGAAGAGGGTATGGCTACACCTTC
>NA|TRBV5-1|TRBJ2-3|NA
CASSLWRAGTDTQYF
TGCGCCAGCAGCCTCTGGAGAGCGGGCACAGATACGCAGTATTTT
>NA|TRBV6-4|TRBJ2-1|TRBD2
CASRAGLAGEQFF
TGTGCCAGCAGGGCCGGACTAGCGGGAGAGCAGTTCTTC
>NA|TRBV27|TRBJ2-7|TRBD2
CASSVGTSGTTYEQYF
TGTGCCAGCAGCGTCGGGACTAGCGGCACTACCTACGAGCAGTACTTC
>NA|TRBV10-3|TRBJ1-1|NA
CAISEEGVRTEAFF
TGTGCCATCAGTGAGGAGGGGGTCCGGACTGAAGCTTTCTTT
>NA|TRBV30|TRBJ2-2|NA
CAWSVGGVYTGELFF
TGTGCCTGGAGTGTAGGGGGTGTGTACACCGGGGAGCTGTTTTTT
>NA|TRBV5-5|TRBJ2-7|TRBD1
CASSLRGDRASYEQYF
TGTGCCAGCAGCTTGCGGGGGGACAGGGCGTCCTACGAGCAGTACTTC
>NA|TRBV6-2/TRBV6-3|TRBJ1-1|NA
CASSYPQWQTFF
TGTGCCAGCAGTTACCCCCAATGGCAGACTTTCTTT
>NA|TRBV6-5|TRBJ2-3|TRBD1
CASSYDNRGFTDTQYF
TGTGCCAGCAGTTACGACAACAGGGGGTTCACAGATACGCAGTATTTT
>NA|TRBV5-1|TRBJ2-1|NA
CASSLASPDYNEQFF
TGCGCCAGCAGCTTGGCCTCGCCAGACTACAATGAGCAGTTCTTC
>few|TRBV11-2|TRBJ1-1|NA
CASSLQSRNTEAFF
TGTGCCAGCAGCTTACAGTCTCGAAACACTGAAGCTTTCTTT
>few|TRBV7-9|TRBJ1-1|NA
CASSLKWGHRNTEAFF
TGTGCCAGCAGCTTAAAATGGGGACATAGGAACACTGAAGCTTTCTTT
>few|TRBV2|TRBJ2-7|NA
CASRARVWTYEQYF
TGTGCCAGCCGGGCGCGGGTCTGGACTTACGAGCAGTACTTC
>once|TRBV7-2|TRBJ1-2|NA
CASSLALKQGGYTF
TGTGCCAGCAGCTTAGCGCTCAAGCAGGGAGGCTACACCTTC
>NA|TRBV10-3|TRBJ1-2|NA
CAISESSLRRGYTF
TGTGCCATCAGTGAGTCGTCCCTTCGGAGGGGCTACACCTTC
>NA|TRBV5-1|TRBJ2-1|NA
CASSSTMSFYNEQFF
TGCGCCAGCAGCTCTACTATGTCCTTCTACAATGAGCAGTTCTTC
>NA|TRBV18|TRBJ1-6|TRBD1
CASSPLGTGYNSPLHF
TGTGCCAGCTCACCGCTTGGGACAGGCTATAATTCACCCCTCCACTTT
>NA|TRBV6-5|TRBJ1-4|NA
CASRQDGARDEKLFF
TGTGCCAGCAGGCAAGATGGAGCCCGGGATGAAAAACTGTTTTTT
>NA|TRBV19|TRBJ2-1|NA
CASSIRGSALINEQFF
TGTGCCAGTAGTATAAGGGGGAGCGCCCTTATTAATGAGCAGTTCTTC
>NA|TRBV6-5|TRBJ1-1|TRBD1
CASSYSQGGYAEAFF
TGTGCCAGCAGTTACTCCCAGGGGGGCTACGCTGAAGCTTTCTTT
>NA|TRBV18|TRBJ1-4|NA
CASSPRLGEGQKLFF
TGTGCCAGCTCACCACGGCTGGGGGAGGGCCAAAAACTGTTTTTT
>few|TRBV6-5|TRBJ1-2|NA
CASSYSAGNYGYTF
TGTGCCAGCAGTTACTCGGCAGGAAACTATGGCTACACCTTC
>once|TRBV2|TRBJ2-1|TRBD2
CASKWTSGKNEQFF
TGTGCCAGCAAGTGGACTAGCGGGAAAAATGAGCAGTTCTTC
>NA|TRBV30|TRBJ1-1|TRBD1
CAWSRGQGANEAFF
TGTGCCTGGAGTAGGGGACAGGGGGCTAATGAAGCTTTCTTT
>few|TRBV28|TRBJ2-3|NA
CASSHHLGEVGTDTQYF
TGTGCCAGCAGTCACCACCTCGGGGAAGTGGGCACAGATACGCAGTATTTT
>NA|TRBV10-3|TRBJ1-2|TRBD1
CAIRGQEWYGYTF
TGTGCCATCAGGGGACAGGAATGGTATGGCTACACCTTC
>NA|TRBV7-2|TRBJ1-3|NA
CASSLAGAALGNTIYF
TGTGCCAGCAGCTTAGCAGGGGCGGCTTTAGGAAACACCATATATTTT
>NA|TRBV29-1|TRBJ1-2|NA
CSVVEQMGIGYTF
TGCAGCGTTGTTGAACAGATGGGCATTGGCTACACCTTC
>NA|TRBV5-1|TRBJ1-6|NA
CASSLDGIQIAPLHF
TGCGCCAGCAGCTTGGACGGGATACAAATCGCACCCCTCCACTTT
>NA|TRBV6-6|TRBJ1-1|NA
CASIDRRSQGTEAFF
TGTGCCAGCATTGATCGCCGGTCCCAGGGCACTGAAGCTTTCTTT
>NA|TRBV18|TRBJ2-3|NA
CASSPTGGTDTQYF
TGTGCCAGCTCACCCACTGGAGGGACAGATACGCAGTATTTT
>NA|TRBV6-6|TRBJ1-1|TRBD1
CASSYRGQGFGAFF
TGTGCCAGCAGTTACCGAGGACAGGGCTTTGGAGCTTTCTTT
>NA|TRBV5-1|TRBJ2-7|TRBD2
CASSATGTSGGEQYF
TGCGCCAGCAGCGCGACCGGGACTAGCGGTGGCGAGCAGTACTTC
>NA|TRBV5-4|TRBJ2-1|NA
CASGLTGGNEQFF
TGTGCCAGCGGGCTAACAGGCGGAAATGAGCAGTTCTTC
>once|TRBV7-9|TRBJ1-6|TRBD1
CASSPNTGGGNSPLHF
TGTGCCAGCAGCCCAAATACAGGGGGCGGAAATTCACCCCTCCACTTT
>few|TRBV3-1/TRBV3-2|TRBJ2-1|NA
CASSLPDSLGQFF
TGTGCCAGCAGCCTACCAGACTCTCTCGGGCAGTTCTTC
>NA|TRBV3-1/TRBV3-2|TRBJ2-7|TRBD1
CASSQSYESGTGAYEQYF
TGTGCCAGCAGCCAATCCTATGAATCCGGGACAGGGGCCTACGAGCAGTACTTC
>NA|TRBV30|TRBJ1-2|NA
CAWSGTGYGYTF
TGTGCCTGGAGTGGAACGGGCTATGGCTACACCTTC
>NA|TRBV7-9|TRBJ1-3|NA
CASSARTAFSSGNTIYF
TGTGCCAGCAGCGCCCGGACAGCATTTAGCTCTGGAAACACCATATATTTT
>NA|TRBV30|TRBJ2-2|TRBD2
CAWSRSGGFYTGELFF
TGTGCCTGGAGTCGATCGGGAGGGTTCTACACCGGGGAGCTGTTTTTT
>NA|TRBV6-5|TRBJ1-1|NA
CASSFGRQAEAFF
TGTGCCAGCAGTTTCGGGAGGCAAGCTGAAGCTTTCTTT
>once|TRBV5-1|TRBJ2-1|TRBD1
CASSLEGTVYNEQFF
TGCGCCAGCAGCTTGGAAGGGACAGTCTACAATGAGCAGTTCTTC
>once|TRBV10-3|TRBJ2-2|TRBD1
CAISAGQGGNTGELFF
TGTGCCATCAGTGCCGGACAGGGGGGTAACACCGGGGAGCTGTTTTTT
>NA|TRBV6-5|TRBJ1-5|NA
CASRRLGAQNQPQHF
TGTGCCAGCAGAAGGTTGGGGGCGCAAAATCAGCCCCAGCATTTT
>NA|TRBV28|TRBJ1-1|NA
CATKLGGTEAFF
TGTGCCACCAAACTCGGGGGCACTGAAGCTTTCTTT
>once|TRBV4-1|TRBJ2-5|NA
CASSQGTDPRTQYF
TGCGCCAGCAGCCAAGGGACAGACCCAAGGACCCAGTACTTC